This TCR beta chain was captured in a study of blood T cells in healthy people across ages (dated by TCRdb to 2015 to 2017). For context, the study as a whole: Template switching captured roughly one uniquely barcoded TCR beta cDNA molecule per two T cells in model experiments. The study measured age-related changes in TCR beta repertoire diversity using deep sequencing normalized with unique cDNA molecular identifiers. The donors were split into four age groups: young (average about 16 years), middle-aged (39), aged (around 67) and long-lived (under 90). To avoid experimental bias, donors of different ages were distributed randomly across sequencing lanes. Using the same blood draw, the study looked at two additional independent replicas of 1 million unique cDNA reads for two donors, one aged 18 to 29 and the other aged 80 or older. Overall study outcomes, separate from this receptor: As age increased, observed TCR beta diversity per million T cells dropped in a roughly linear way, and a significant reduction was already evident by age 40. Estimates of total diversity based on one million sequenced T cells were considered lower bounds and underestimates. Because profiling used bulk unsorted PBMCs, naive and antigen-experienced compartments could not be compared conclusively. Compared with the aged group, the long-lived group had more naive CD4+ T cells, fewer expanded clones and increased TCR diversity, a pattern suggesting age selection. Observed TCR beta diversity correlated strongly with the percentage of naive T cells measured by flow cytometry. Donor CMV infection status was unknown, potentially confounding age-related changes in expanded clonotypes.

Of note for this clonotype: The target of this receptor is not known. A junction boundary mismatches the germline segment, possibly from a read error.

The library came from 5' RACE. A second PCR of about 7 to 12 cycles was run with a J-beta primer mix and a sample-barcoded 5' primer. Each TCR beta cDNA molecule received a unique molecular identifier from a template-switch 5' adaptor carrying 12 random nucleotides. Each sample yielded at least 2.5 million CDR3-containing paired-end reads. First-strand cDNA was synthesized from all RNA with the Mint cDNA synthesis kit, primed by a TRBC-specific oligonucleotide. All cDNA was treated with uracil-DNA glycosylase and then went through a first 18-cycle PCR with the universal primers M1SS and BC2_uni_R. In the paper's pipeline: Each sample was normalized by randomly selecting 1 million high-quality reads, each carrying a distinct molecular identifier. Instead of being binned into consensus sequences, reads with shared molecular identifiers were discarded. MiTCR, set to a Q25 quality threshold and the strictest error-elimination algorithm, was used for CDR3 identification, clonotype clustering and error correction. A nonparametric unseen species model with Euler transformation was used to estimate lower-bound total TCR beta diversity. TCRdb passed the public sequencing reads through fastp at Q25 and MiXCR, retaining productive beta sequences. When rows share a CDR3 protein, they turn into one entry using the most common DNA and genes. These V and J calls are TCRdb output, not the study's own analysis. The sample data list 1.5 million to 2 million distinct CDR3 sequences, and about two fifths of these were observed just once. The ten largest clonotypes hold approximately 22% of the sample.

The germline V gene (reference sequence) specifies DFQATT as CDR1 and SNEGSKA as CDR2. Reading from cysteine to phenylalanine, the CDR3 counts 16 amino acids. Only CDR3 DNA is held: 48 bases, read in frame from base 1. Systemically healthy Caucasian individuals from Russia, around 39 in total and aged about 6 to 90 years, were included as donors. Each donor gave 8 to 10 milliliters of peripheral blood, drawn into EDTA-treated Vacutainer tubes. PBMCs were isolated by Ficoll-Paque density-gradient centrifugation, with at least 7 million obtained per sample. Total RNA was extracted from PBMCs with Trizol reagent, with at least 5.5 micrograms obtained per sample. For every donor, an aliquot of PBMCs went through flow cytometry to measure the percentages of naive CD45RAhigh/CD27high T cells.

The origin of this receptor is a human donor in good health. Material: blood. The V gene is TRBV20-1 and the J gene is TRBJ2-2, with TRBD2 tentatively as D gene (6 bases match). CDR3 protein: CSARDLSGLYTGGLFF. The base sequence is TGCAGTGCTAGAGATCTCTCAGGGTTGTACACCGGGGGGCTGTTTTTT.